Shown below are 32 T cell receptor beta chains from a single sample sequenced in a study of shared clonotypes between healthy human individuals (dated by TCRdb to 2020 to 2021). Libraries were built with the immunoSEQ multiplex PCR assay. The table comes from immuneACCESS by way of TCRdb, which keeps in-frame sequences with V and J called. Part of the clones is missing from these tables; in studies checked, under half for an unresolved V gene and the rest for unknown reasons. Here the sample has more than 850,000 clones; approximately 80% occur a single time. The top ten constitute around 0.47% of the sample. Sequenced: memory CD4+ T cells from PBMCs. According to the study, the label for this sample's cell subset or site signals: CD45RA-negative fraction. These receptors were taken from a young man in good health. Some clones in this sample may be carry-over from other donors' samples.

This clone was detected ten times or more. V is TRBV7-9 and J is TRBJ2-7, with D possibly matching TRBD1 (8 bases). CDR1 is SEHNR, CDR2 FQNEAQ, per germline (reference sequence). Trimming took off 5 bases at V and 3 bases at J, with 23 bases between the two ends. CDR3 length equals 17 residues. The CDR3, as DNA: TGTGCCAGCAGCCCTGGACAGGGACTACCCGTTGGCTACGAGCAGTACTTC. Translating it yields CASSPGQGLPVGYEQYF.

This clone came up once. This chain connects TRBV7-3 to TRBJ1-2, with TRBD1 as a possible D gene (5 bases). CDR1 SGHTA and CDR2 FQGTGA come from the germline V gene. V was trimmed by 2 bases and J by 3 bases, leaving 10 bases between them. CDR3 size: 14 residues. The CDR3 region is CASSLGGRDYGYTF. Here the CDR3 DNA reads TGTGCCAGCAGCTTAGGGGGAAGAGACTATGGCTACACCTTC.

The chain recombines TRBV9 with TRBJ2-3; 10 nucleotides line up with TRBD2. The germline gives CDR1 SGDLS, CDR2 YYNGEE. Trimming removed 3 bases from V and 0 bases from J; junction bases left unmatched: 4. The CDR3 is 16 amino acids. CDR3 amino acids: CASSAGLAQSTDTQYF. DNA of the CDR3: TGTGCCAGCAGCGCGGGACTAGCGCAAAGCACAGATACGCAGTATTTT.

This clone was detected a few times. CDR3 DNA: TGTGCCAGCAGTTTAGACAGGGATGGCTATGGCTACACCTTC. Its translation: CASSLDRDGYGYTF. The chain couples TRBV28 to TRBJ1-2, with 7 bases lining up with TRBD1. V shed 2 bases and J 4 bases; nucleotides not matched to a gene: 4. This CDR3 contains 14 residues. Germline CDR1 MDHEN, CDR2 SYDVKM.

The CDR3 protein is CASSWGSGQETQYF. The CDR3 nucleotides read TGCGCCAGCAGTTGGGGGTCAGGACAAGAGACCCAGTACTTC. V is TRBV5-1 and J is TRBJ2-5; the D call may be TRBD1 or TRBD2 (5 bases each). This CDR3 spans 14 amino acids. Trimming took off 5 bases at V and 2 bases at J, with 13 bases between the two ends. Germline assignment: CDR1 SGHRS and CDR2 YFSETQ.

Regarding this clone: The same CDR3 also results from other DNA sequences found in this sample. CDR3 nucleotide sequence: TGTGCCAGTAGTTCTACAGGGGGCGATCCCTACGAGCAGTACTTC. Its translation: CASSSTGGDPYEQYF. The chain joins TRBV19 to TRBJ2-7, with 9 bases lining up with TRBD1. CDR3 length: 15 amino acids. Germline V gene data show CDR1 as LNHDA and CDR2 as SQIVND (reference sequence). V lost 5 bases, J lost 2 bases, and 7 bases stayed unmatched.

The chain links TRBV5-1 to TRBJ1-3; TRBD1 is a possible D gene (5 bases). V lost 4 bases and J lost 0, with 14 bases in between. Germline V gene sequence: CDR1 SGHRS, CDR2 YFSETQ. The CDR3 loop spans 16 amino acids. The chain's CDR3 is CASSVQGRASGNTIYF. The CDR3 bases are TGCGCCAGCAGCGTGCAGGGACGGGCCTCTGGAAACACCATATATTTT.

The V call is TRBV5-1, the J call TRBJ2-2; D may be TRBD2 (6 bases). Trimming pared 5 bases from V and 4 bases from J, leaving 12 bases between. Germline V gene data show CDR1 as SGHRS and CDR2 as YFSETQ. The length of the CDR3 is 14 residues. The CDR3 sequence is CASRGTSSTGELFF. CDR3 DNA sequence: TGCGCCAGCAGGGGGACTTCCTCCACCGGGGAGCTGTTTTTT.

The V and J genes are TRBV2 and TRBJ1-1; D may be TRBD1 (5 bases). This CDR3 is built from 14 residues. From germline, CDR1 is SNHLY and CDR2 FYNNEI. Deletions cut 6 bases from V and 1 base from J, with 12 bases between. CDR3 coding DNA: TGTGCCAGCAGGCTCGACAGACAGAACACTGAAGCTTTCTTT. Translation gives CASRLDRQNTEAFF.

J is TRBJ1-4 and V is TRBV9; D unresolved. The germline gives CDR1 SGDLS, CDR2 YYNGEE. V lost 4 bases and J 0 bases, leaving 10 bases between the germline ends. The CDR3 runs to 15 residues. The CDR3 sequence: CASSLGSATNEKLFF. The CDR3 DNA is TGTGCCAGCAGCTTAGGATCAGCAACTAATGAAAAACTGTTTTTT.

This chain links TRBV7-8 with TRBJ2-7; 11 bases align to TRBD1. Trimming cost V 8 bases and J 3 bases; bases outside gene matches: 6. CDR1 and CDR2 (germline): SGHVS, FQNEAQ. The CDR3 covers 14 residues. The CDR3 here is CASLRTGGIYEQYF. CDR3 DNA sequence: TGTGCCAGCCTCCGGACAGGGGGCATCTACGAGCAGTACTTC.

The chain uses TRBV7-2 and TRBJ2-1, with TRBD2 matching 14 bases. CDR1 and CDR2 (germline): SGHTA, FQGNSA. With V trimmed by 4 bases and J by 0 bases, 8 bases remained unmatched. The CDR3 covers 19 residues. The CDR3, as DNA: TGTGCCAGCAGCTACGGGGGACTAGCGGGAGCCTCCTCCTACAATGAGCAGTTCTTC. Translation: CASSYGGLAGASSYNEQFF.

The chain links TRBV28 to TRBJ1-2; TRBD1 might be the D (6 bases). The V gene lost 1 base and the J gene lost 8 bases, with 23 bases spanning the gap. This CDR3 has 17 amino acids. CDR1 is MDHEN, CDR2 SYDVKM, per germline. The CDR3 loop reads CASSLSAAGNEGEGYTF. The DNA for the CDR3 is TGTGCCAGCAGTTTATCGGCGGCCGGGAATGAGGGGGAAGGCTACACCTTC.

V usage is TRBV5-1 and J usage is TRBJ1-4; D perhaps matches TRBD1 (6 bases). The CDR3 has 15 residues. CDR1 is SGHRS, CDR2 YFSETQ, per germline. V lost 0 bases, J lost 7 bases, and 13 bases lay in between. The CDR3 reads CASSLDRARGEKLFF. In DNA, the CDR3 is TGCGCCAGCAGCTTGGACAGGGCCAGAGGTGAAAAACTGTTTTTT.

This sequence joins TRBV29-1 and TRBJ2-7; maybe TRBD2 (6 bases). The germline V gene encodes CDR1 SQVTM and CDR2 ANQGSEA. The CDR3 extends over 13 amino acids. V shed 4 bases and J shed 0 bases, with 10 bases lying between them. The CDR3 sequence is CSVAAGYSYEQYF. The CDR3 nucleotides read TGCAGCGTTGCGGCGGGGTACTCCTACGAGCAGTACTTC.

The chain carries TRBV7-8 and TRBJ2-7; no clear D gene. From germline, CDR1 is SGHVS and CDR2 FQNEAQ. The length of the CDR3 is 14 residues. V lost 7 bases and J lost 1, with 14 bases in between. CDR3 coding DNA: TGTGCCAGCAATTTCGCGGAATTTTCCTACGAGCAGTACTTC. The encoded protein is CASNFAEFSYEQYF.

The J gene is TRBJ2-3, the V gene TRBV10-3; D is unresolved. Germline V gene sequence: CDR1 ENHRY, CDR2 SYGVKD. V lost 10 bases and J 0 bases, leaving 11 bases between the germline ends. The CDR3 loop spans 13 amino acids. The CDR3 here is CATHLPSTDTQYF. CDR3 nucleotides: TGTGCCACCCATCTTCCTAGCACAGATACGCAGTATTTT.

The chain is built from TRBV5-1 and TRBJ2-5; D possibly matches TRBD1 or TRBD2 (5 bases each). There are 14 residues in the CDR3. Germline V gives CDR1 SGHRS, CDR2 YFSETQ. V dropped 4 bases and J dropped 1 base, with 11 bases sitting between them. The CDR3 loop is CASSEAGTQETQYF. The CDR3, as DNA: TGCGCCAGCAGCGAGGCCGGGACCCAAGAGACCCAGTACTTC.

V usage is TRBV6-5 and J usage is TRBJ2-1; 8 bases are shared with TRBD1. Germline CDR1 and CDR2: MNHEY and SVGAGI. This CDR3 has 15 amino acids. The ends lost 6 bases at V and 6 bases at J; junction bases unmatched: 10. This chain's CDR3 is CASRRQGKARNEQFF. Here the CDR3 DNA reads TGTGCCAGCAGGAGACAGGGGAAGGCACGCAATGAGCAGTTCTTC.

This clone came up a few times. The CDR3 spells CASGDPLNEQFF. The CDR3 DNA reads as TGTGCTAGTGGTGACCCTCTCAATGAGCAGTTCTTC. The chain carries TRBV12-5 and TRBJ2-1; D gene ambiguous. This CDR3 has 12 amino acids. Germline loops: CDR1 LGHNT, CDR2 FRNRAP. V lost 5 bases and J 6 bases, leaving 8 bases between the germline ends.

The J gene is TRBJ2-5, the V gene TRBV2; D is possibly TRBD2 (5 bases). Germline CDR1 reads SNHLY; CDR2 reads FYNNEI. The CDR3 sequence is 12 residues long. V dropped 8 bases and J dropped 4 bases, with 11 bases sitting between them. The CDR3 region has the DNA TGTGCCAGCGGTTGGGGAGCAGAGACCCAGTACTTC. Translated: CASGWGAETQYF.

CDR3: CASTPGLTSGRMQETQYF. The CDR3 DNA reads TGCGCCAGCACCCCGGGCCTCACTAGCGGGAGGATGCAAGAGACCCAGTACTTC. J is TRBJ2-5 and V is TRBV5-1; 12 bases line up with TRBD2. Germline CDR1 is SGHRS and CDR2 is YFSETQ. CDR3 length: 18 amino acids. The ends lost 6 bases at V and 2 bases at J; junction bases unmatched: 14.

This sequence joins TRBV5-1 and TRBJ2-2; 10 positions match TRBD2. Germline values: CDR1 SGHRS, CDR2 YFSETQ. CDR3 length equals 16 residues. V was pared by 3 bases and J by 7 bases, with 9 bases of the junction left unmatched. This CDR3 reads CASSWSGRAGSGELFF. The CDR3, as DNA: TGCGCCAGCAGCTGGAGCGGGAGGGCCGGGAGCGGGGAGCTGTTTTTT.

The V gene is TRBV28, the J gene TRBJ2-3, with TRBD2 identical over 14 bases. V gave up 8 bases and J gave up 5 bases; unmatched junction bases: 0. This CDR3 contains 13 residues. Germline V gives CDR1 MDHEN, CDR2 SYDVKM. The CDR3 DNA reads as TGTGCCAGCGGACTAGCGGGAGGAGATACGCAGTATTTT. Translating it yields CASGLAGGDTQYF.

In nucleotides, the CDR3 is TGTGCCTGGAGCGCCACCTGGGGCGAGCAGTACTTC. Translated: CAWSATWGEQYF. The gene calls are TRBV30 and TRBJ2-7, with no clear D. The CDR3 runs to 12 residues. Germline CDR1 GTSNPN, CDR2 SVGIG (reference sequence). V lost 3 bases and J 6 bases, leaving 12 bases between the germline ends.

This clone has a handful of counts. The J gene is TRBJ2-3, the V gene TRBV4-2, with D maybe TRBD2 (6 bases). Germline V gene data show CDR1 as LGHNA and CDR2 as YNFKEQ. V lost 3 bases, J lost 0 bases, and 13 bases lay in between. This CDR3 comprises 16 residues. The CDR3 coding sequence is TGTGCCAGCAGCCACGCTCTAGCGCCTAGCACAGATACGCAGTATTTT. It translates to CASSHALAPSTDTQYF.

The sample holds one count of this clone. This could be a read error, since a much larger clone is one nucleotide away. V usage is TRBV7-9 and J usage is TRBJ1-2; D not resolved. V gave up 2 bases and J gave up 3 bases, with 4 bases separating them. Per the germline V gene, CDR1 is SEHNR and CDR2 is FQNEAQ (reference sequence). CDR3 length: 12 amino acids. As DNA, the CDR3 is TGTGCCAGCAGCTTAAACGACTATGGCTACACCTTC. Translated: CASSLNDYGYTF.

This clone was seen once. The germline gene is not matched at one end of the junction; a read error may be the cause. The V call is TRBV18, the J call TRBJ2-7; 7 nucleotides match TRBD2. This CDR3 is 17 amino acids long. Germline CDR1 and CDR2: KGHSH and LQKENI. CDR3 nucleotide sequence: TGTGCCGGCTCACCTCGACTTCCGGGACTACAATCTATCGAGCAGTACTTC. Its translation is CAGSPRLPGLQSIEQYF.

This clone was seen more than once but under ten times. J is TRBJ1-1 and V is TRBV9; D possibly corresponds to TRBD1 (5 bases). The V gene's germline CDR1 is SGDLS and CDR2 YYNGEE. Trimming took off 3 bases at V and 5 bases at J, with 11 bases between the two ends. The CDR3 loop spans 13 amino acids. In DNA form, the CDR3 reads TGTGCCAGCAGCGAAACGGGGCAAACTGAAGCTTTCTTT. Amino acids: CASSETGQTEAFF.

This chain joins TRBV7-6 and TRBJ2-2, with no clear D. The germline V and J ends were trimmed by 1 base and 3 bases, with 12 bases remaining between them. In germline, CDR1 is SGHVS, CDR2 FNYEAQ. CDR3 length: 16 amino acids. CDR3 coding DNA: TGTGCCAGCAGCTTAGTCCAGCTGGTTCACACCGGGGAGCTGTTTTTT. This translates into CASSLVQLVHTGELFF.

This chain uses TRBV18 with TRBJ1-1, with D possibly matching TRBD1 (5 bases). V was clipped by 5 bases and J by 1 base, with 8 bases between them. Germline CDR1 and CDR2: KGHSH and LQKENI. CDR3 length: 13 residues. The CDR3 sequence: CASSDRSNTEAFF. In DNA form, the CDR3 reads TGTGCCAGCTCAGACAGATCGAACACTGAAGCTTTCTTT.

The chain carries TRBV9 and TRBJ2-2, with D hard to call. CDR1 is SGDLS, CDR2 YYNGEE, per germline. The CDR3 length is 14 residues. V lost 0 bases and J lost 6, with 9 bases in between. The CDR3 is CASSVGGFAGELFF. In nucleotides, the CDR3 is TGTGCCAGCAGCGTAGGGGGATTTGCCGGGGAGCTGTTTTTT.